This T cell receptor (beta chain) was sequenced during a study of beta chain features in type 1 diabetes. Expressed TCRB transcripts were sequenced, since all the RNA that had been isolated was reverse transcribed. The protocol was immunoSEQ multiplex PCR, while the TCRdb copy is restricted to in-frame clones and leaves out a portion. The sample yields 300,000 to 350,000 clones, approximately 13% seen once. Study-level points and caveats: Shorter TCRB CDR3s, moderately but significantly so, were found in Type 1 diabetes patients in all four CD4+ subsets.

Only a few counts were recorded for this clone. Its antigen is unidentified. Other DNA variants within this sample encode the same CDR3. The CDR3 is 13 amino acids. V was pared by 8 bases and J by 0 bases, with 8 bases between. The germline gives CDR1 MNHEY, CDR2 SVGAGI. The rearrangement joins TRBV6-5 to TRBJ1-5; the D gene is possibly TRBD1 (6 bases). This TCR was recovered from a woman aged 18-29 years with type 1 diabetes. Sequenced: naive CD4+ T cells from blood. Written as DNA, the CDR3 is TGTGCCAGCGGACAGTATAGCAATCAGCCCCAGCATTTT. Translating gives CASGQYSNQPQHF.